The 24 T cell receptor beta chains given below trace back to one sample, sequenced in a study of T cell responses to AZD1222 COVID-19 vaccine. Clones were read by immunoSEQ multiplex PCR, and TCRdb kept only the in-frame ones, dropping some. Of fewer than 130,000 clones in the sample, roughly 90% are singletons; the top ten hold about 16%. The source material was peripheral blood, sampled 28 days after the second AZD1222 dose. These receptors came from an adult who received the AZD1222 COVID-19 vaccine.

CDR3 in amino acids: CASSSDSTSYEQYF. The CDR3 DNA reads TGTGCCAGCAGCTCGGACAGTACCTCCTACGAGCAGTACTTC. J is TRBJ2-7 and V is TRBV11-3, with D tentatively TRBD1 (6 bases). The CDR3 loop spans 14 amino acids. V was pared by 4 bases and J by 0 bases, with 10 bases between. In germline, CDR1 is SGHNT, CDR2 YENEEA.

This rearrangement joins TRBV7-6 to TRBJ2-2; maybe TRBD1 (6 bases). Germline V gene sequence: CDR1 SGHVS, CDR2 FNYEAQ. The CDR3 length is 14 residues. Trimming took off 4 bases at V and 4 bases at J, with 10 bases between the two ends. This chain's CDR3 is CASSYREGTGELFF. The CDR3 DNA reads TGTGCCAGCAGCTACAGGGAAGGCACCGGGGAGCTGTTTTTT.

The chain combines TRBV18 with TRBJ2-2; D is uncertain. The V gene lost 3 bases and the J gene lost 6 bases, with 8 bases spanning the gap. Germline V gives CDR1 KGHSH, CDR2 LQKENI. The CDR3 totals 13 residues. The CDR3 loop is CASSPDYAGELFF. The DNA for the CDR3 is TGTGCCAGCTCACCCGATTACGCCGGGGAGCTGTTTTTT.

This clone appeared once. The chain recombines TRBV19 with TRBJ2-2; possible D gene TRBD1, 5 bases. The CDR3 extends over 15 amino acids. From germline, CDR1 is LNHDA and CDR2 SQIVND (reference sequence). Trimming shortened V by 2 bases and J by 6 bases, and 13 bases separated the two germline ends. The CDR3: CASSIQAGLAGELFF. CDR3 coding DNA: TGTGCCAGTAGTATACAGGCAGGGCTCGCCGGGGAGCTGTTTTTT.

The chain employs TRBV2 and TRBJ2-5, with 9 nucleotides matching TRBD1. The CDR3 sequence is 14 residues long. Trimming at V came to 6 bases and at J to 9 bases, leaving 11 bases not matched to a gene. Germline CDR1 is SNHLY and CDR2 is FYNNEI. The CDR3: CASRSTGGSIAQYF. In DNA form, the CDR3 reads TGTGCCAGCAGGTCGACAGGGGGATCGATTGCCCAGTACTTC. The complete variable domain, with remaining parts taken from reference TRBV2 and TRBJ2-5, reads EPEVTQTPSHQVTQMGQEVILRCVPISNHLYFYWYRQILGQKVEFLVSFYNNEISEKSEIFDDQFSVERPDGSNFTLKIRSTKLEDSAMYFCASRSTGGSIAQYFGPGTRLLVL.

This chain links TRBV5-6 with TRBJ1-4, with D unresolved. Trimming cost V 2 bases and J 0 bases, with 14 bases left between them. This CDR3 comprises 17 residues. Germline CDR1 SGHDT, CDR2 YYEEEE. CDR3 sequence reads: CASSLATASATNEKLFF. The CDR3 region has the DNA TGTGCCAGCAGCTTAGCGACCGCATCGGCAACTAATGAAAAACTGTTTTTT.

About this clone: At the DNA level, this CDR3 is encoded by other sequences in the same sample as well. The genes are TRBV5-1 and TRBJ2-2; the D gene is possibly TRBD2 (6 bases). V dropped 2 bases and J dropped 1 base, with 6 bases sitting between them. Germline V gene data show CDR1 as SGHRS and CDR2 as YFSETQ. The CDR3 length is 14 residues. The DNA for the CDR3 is TGCGCCAGCAGCTTCGGGGGGAACACCGGGGAGCTGTTTTTT. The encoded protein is CASSFGGNTGELFF.

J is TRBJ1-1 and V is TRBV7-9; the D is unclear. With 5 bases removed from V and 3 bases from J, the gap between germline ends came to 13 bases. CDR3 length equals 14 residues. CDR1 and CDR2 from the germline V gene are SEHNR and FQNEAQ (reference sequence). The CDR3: CASSPTPSYTEAFF. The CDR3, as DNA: TGTGCCAGCAGCCCGACACCCTCTTACACTGAAGCTTTCTTT.

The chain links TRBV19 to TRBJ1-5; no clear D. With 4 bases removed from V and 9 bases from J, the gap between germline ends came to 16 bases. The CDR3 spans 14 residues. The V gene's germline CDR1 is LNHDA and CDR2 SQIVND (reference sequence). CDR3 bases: TGTGCCAGTAGTACGGACCGAACCCCAGGGCCCCAGCATTTT. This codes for CASSTDRTPGPQHF.

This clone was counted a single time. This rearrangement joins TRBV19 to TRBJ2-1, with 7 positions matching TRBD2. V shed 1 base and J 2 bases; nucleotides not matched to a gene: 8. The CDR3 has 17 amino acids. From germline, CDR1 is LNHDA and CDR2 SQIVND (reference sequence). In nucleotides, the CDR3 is TGTGCCAGTAGTATAGGCGTCGGCGGGAGCACCTACAATGAGCAGTTCTTC. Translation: CASSIGVGGSTYNEQFF.

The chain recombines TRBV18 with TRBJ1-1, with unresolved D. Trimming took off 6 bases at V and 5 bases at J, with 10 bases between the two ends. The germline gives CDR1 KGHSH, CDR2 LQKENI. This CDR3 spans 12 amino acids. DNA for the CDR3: TGTGCCAGCTCTTTACCAGGAACTGAAGCTTTCTTT. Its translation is CASSLPGTEAFF.

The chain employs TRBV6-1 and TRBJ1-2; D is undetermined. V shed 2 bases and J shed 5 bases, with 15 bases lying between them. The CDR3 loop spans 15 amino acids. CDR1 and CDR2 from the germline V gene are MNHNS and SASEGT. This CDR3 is CASSESTTVGYGYTF. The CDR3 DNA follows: TGTGCCAGCAGTGAAAGTACAACGGTGGGGTATGGCTACACCTTC.

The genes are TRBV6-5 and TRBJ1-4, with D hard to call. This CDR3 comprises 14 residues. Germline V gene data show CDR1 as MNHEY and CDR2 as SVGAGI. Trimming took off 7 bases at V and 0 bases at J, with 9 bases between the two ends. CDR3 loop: CASTSGATNEKLFF. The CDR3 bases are TGTGCCAGCACCTCCGGGGCAACTAATGAAAAACTGTTTTTT.

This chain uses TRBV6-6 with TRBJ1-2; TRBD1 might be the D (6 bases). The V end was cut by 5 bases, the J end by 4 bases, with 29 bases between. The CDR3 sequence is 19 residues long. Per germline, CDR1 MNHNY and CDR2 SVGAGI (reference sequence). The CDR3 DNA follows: TGTGCCAGCAGTCCGAAAGATGACAGGATGGCGAACCTTGCCTATGGCTACACCTTC. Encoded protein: CASSPKDDRMANLAYGYTF.

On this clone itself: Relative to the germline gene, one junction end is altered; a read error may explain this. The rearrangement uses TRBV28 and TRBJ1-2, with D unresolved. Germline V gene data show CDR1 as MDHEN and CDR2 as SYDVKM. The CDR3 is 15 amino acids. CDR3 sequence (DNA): TGTGCCAGCAGTCCCTGGACGTCGGCCCAATTTCGTCTCCCCTTC. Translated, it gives CASSPWTSAQFRLPF.

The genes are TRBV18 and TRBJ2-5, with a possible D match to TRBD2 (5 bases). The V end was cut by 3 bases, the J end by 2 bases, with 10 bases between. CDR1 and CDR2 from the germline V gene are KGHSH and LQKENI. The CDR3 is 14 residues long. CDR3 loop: CASSPPRGQETQYF. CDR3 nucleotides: TGTGCCAGCTCACCTCCACGGGGACAAGAGACCCAGTACTTC.

Here the CDR3 reads CASSLVGQGARMNTEAFF. DNA of the CDR3: TGTGCCAGCAGCTTGGTGGGACAGGGGGCAAGGATGAACACTGAAGCTTTCTTT. The chain has TRBV7-9 and TRBJ1-1, with 12 bases fitting TRBD1. The germline V gene has CDR1 SEHNR and CDR2 FQNEAQ (reference sequence). The V segment lost 3 bases and the J segment 0 bases; nucleotides outside the gene matches: 8. This CDR3 is 18 amino acids long. The variable domain in full, with the rest retrieved from reference TRBV7-9 and TRBJ1-1, is DTGVSQNPRHKITKRGQNVTFRCDPISEHNRLYWYRQTLGQGPEFLTYFQNEAQLEKSRLLSDRFSAERPKGSFSTLEIQRTEQGDSAMYLCASSLVGQGARMNTEAFFGQGTRLTVV.

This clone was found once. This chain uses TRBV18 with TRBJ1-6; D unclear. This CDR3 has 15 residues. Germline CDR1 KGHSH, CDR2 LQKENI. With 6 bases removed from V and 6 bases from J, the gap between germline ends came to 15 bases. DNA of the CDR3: TGTGCCAGCTCCCTTACCGGGCGAGGTAATTCACCCCTCCACTTT. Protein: CASSLTGRGNSPLHF.

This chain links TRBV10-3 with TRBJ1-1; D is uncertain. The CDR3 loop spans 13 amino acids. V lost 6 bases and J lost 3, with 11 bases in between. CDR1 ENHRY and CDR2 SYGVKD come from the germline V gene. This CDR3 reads CAIRGKEDTEAFF. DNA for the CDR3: TGTGCCATCAGGGGGAAGGAGGACACTGAAGCTTTCTTT.

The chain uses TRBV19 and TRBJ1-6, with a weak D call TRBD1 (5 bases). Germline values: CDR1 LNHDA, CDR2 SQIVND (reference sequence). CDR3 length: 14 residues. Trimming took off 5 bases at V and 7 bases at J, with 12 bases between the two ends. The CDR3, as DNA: TGTGCCAGTAGTCCGGGACGCGAAAATTCACCCCTCCACTTT. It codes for CASSPGRENSPLHF.

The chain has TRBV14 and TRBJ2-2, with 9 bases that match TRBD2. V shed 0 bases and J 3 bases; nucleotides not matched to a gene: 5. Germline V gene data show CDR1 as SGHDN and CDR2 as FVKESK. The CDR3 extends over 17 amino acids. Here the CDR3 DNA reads TGTGCCAGCAGCCAAGATGGGCTAGCGGGATACACCGGGGAGCTGTTTTTT. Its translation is CASSQDGLAGYTGELFF.

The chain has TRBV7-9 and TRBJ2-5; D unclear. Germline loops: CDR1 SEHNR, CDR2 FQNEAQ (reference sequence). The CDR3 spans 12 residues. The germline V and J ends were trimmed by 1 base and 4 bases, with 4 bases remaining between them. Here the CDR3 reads CASSLVRETQYF. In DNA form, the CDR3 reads TGTGCCAGCAGCTTAGTTAGAGAGACCCAGTACTTC.

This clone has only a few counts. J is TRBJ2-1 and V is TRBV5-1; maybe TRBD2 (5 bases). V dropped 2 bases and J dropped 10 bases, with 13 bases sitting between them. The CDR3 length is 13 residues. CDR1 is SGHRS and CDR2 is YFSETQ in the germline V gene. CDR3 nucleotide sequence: TGCGCCAGCAGCTTTCAGAGGGCCGGGGAGCAGTTCTTC. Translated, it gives CASSFQRAGEQFF.

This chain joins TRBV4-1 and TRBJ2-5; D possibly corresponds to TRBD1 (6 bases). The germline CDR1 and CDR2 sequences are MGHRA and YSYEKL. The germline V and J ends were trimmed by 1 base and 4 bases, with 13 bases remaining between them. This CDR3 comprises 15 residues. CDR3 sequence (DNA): TGCGCCAGCAGCCAAGCCCAGGGGCTGGGAGAGACCCAGTACTTC. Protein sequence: CASSQAQGLGETQYF.